A selection of T cell receptor beta chains follows, all from one sample in a study of CD8+ T cells in alopecia areata. Libraries were prepared by immunoSEQ multiplex PCR; TCRdb keeps only in-frame clonotypes and omits some of them. The sample records under 250,000 clones, around 66% being singletons. Sequencing used CD4+ T cells sorted from blood, obtained at week 44, from a patient treated with tofacitinib. The receptor set was obtained from a human donor with alopecia areata. CDR3s include the opening cysteine and the closing phenylalanine or tryptophan.

j_call,v_call,cdr3_aa
TRBJ1-2,TRBV7-8,CASGSDYGYTF
TRBJ1-1,TRBV30,CASIRGGLGTEAFF
TRBJ2-5,TRBV5-1,CASSLMGIDSGTQYF
TRBJ2-5,TRBV29-1,CGGAGTEGETQYF
TRBJ2-3,TRBV7-2,CASSLSTDTQYF
TRBJ2-3,TRBV29-1,CSVRRALTDTQYF
TRBJ1-1,TRBV29-1,CSVRDGNTEAFF
TRBJ2-7,TRBV29-1,CSVVVTSYEQYF
TRBJ1-2,TRBV7-2,CASSFQGPAGYTF
TRBJ1-1,TRBV11-2,CASRRFPQGLMNTEAFF
TRBJ2-6,TRBV10-3,CAIRGPGGLSGANVLTF
TRBJ1-6,TRBV5-1,CASTPLGADSPLHF
TRBJ2-7,TRBV7-8,CASSLAHDYEQYF
TRBJ1-1,TRBV6-1,CASRIHSNTEAFF
TRBJ1-5,TRBV4-1,CASSQDSGQPYSNQPQHF
TRBJ1-5,TRBV29-1,CSVRPTGPFGGQPQHF
TRBJ2-6,TRBV30,CAWSRIGRSGANVLTF
TRBJ2-1,TRBV7-9,CASSFDRVYNEQFF
TRBJ1-1,TRBV29-1,CSVHSRGRAEAFF
TRBJ1-2,TRBV4-3,CASSQESRGWGYTF
TRBJ1-2,TRBV27,CASSFQPGQVVRYTF
TRBJ2-3,TRBV27,CASSPGQNTDTQYF
TRBJ1-6,TRBV27,CASKFRDANSPLHF
TRBJ2-3,TRBV10-3,CAISESLIQDTQYF
TRBJ2-7,TRBV30,CAWSVGNEQYF
TRBJ1-1,TRBV5-6,CASSLAYGRRNTEAFF
TRBJ1-5,TRBV5-5,CASSPDLSGDRANQPQHF
TRBJ2-7,TRBV5-1,CASSLEGQGYDEQYF
TRBJ2-1,TRBV2,CASMIRVAGGPFNEQFF
TRBJ1-2,TRBV11-2,CASSPGTGVYGYTF
TRBJ2-1,TRBV15,CATSRIYNEQFF
TRBJ1-2,TRBV7-8,CASSLLAIPTGDYGYTF
TRBJ1-3,TRBV10-3,CAITAAPGNTIYF
TRBJ2-3,TRBV7-2,CASSLLAGDTDTQYF
TRBJ2-1,TRBV30,CAWSAGATSYNEQFF
TRBJ2-3,TRBV30,CAWDTSATQYF
TRBJ2-2,TRBV6-6,CASRSDPTGELFF
TRBJ1-1,TRBV29-1,CSVELQFNTEAFF
TRBJ1-5,TRBV27,CASSLSRDQPQHF
TRBJ2-3,TRBV27,CASSPLGVTDTQYF
TRBJ2-2,TRBV27,CASSRDVTGELFF
TRBJ2-1,TRBV30,CAWSRTGTRISEQFF
TRBJ1-2,TRBV29-1,CSARLLGYGYTF
TRBJ1-2,TRBV30,CAWSGGQGAEGYTF
TRBJ2-7,TRBV20-1,CSALDLYEQYF
TRBJ1-1,TRBV6-6,CATTGTLLNTEAFF
TRBJ2-7,TRBV5-1,CASSFDGLEQYF
TRBJ1-5,TRBV5-1,CASSRSNQPQHF
TRBJ2-7,TRBV10-3,CAAKTPEYEQYF
TRBJ2-7,TRBV9,CASSVGVGTYEQYF
TRBJ2-5,TRBV2,CASRLAGKVGETQYF
TRBJ1-1,TRBV4-3,CASSRNGLGRTEAFF
TRBJ2-1,TRBV30,CAWSVAGVYNEQFF